This entry features one T cell receptor (beta chain) sequence. Other DNA sequences from this sample encode an identical CDR3 as well. This entry belongs to a study of blood T cell repertoires in COVID-19. For the study at large: There were acute and convalescent COVID-19 samples, and they came from the United States, Italy and Spain.

Clones were sequenced by immunoSEQ multiplex PCR, and TCRdb holds only the in-frame ones, with some missing. Seen here are around 300,000 clones, more than 70% observed once, and the top ten hold under 5.5%. The sample consisted of PBMCs or T cells enriched from blood (not recorded which). The receptor was derived from a woman aged 30 to 39 who had recovered from COVID-19.

In nucleotides, the CDR3 is TGTGCCAGCAGTTCCGACAGGGGTCGAGGCTACACCTTC. Translating it yields CASSSDRGRGYTF. The genes are TRBV12-3 or TRBV12-4 and TRBJ1-2; 8 bases agree with TRBD1. The CDR3 sequence is 13 residues long. The trim removed 4 bases at V and 8 bases at J, leaving 6 bases unmatched.